Given below is one TCR beta chain in context. The sample comes from a study of blood T cell repertoires in COVID-19. Study-level background: T cells, B-cell-depleted T cells, or PBMCs supplied cDNA or gDNA.

The authors' processing: Scientists estimated how many nucleated cells there were by amplifying reference gene primers. Sequenced by immunoSEQ multiplex PCR; TCRdb stores in-frame clones only, minus some. V, J and clone size derive from that table, while D and trimming were established from the DNA sequence. The repertoire includes 250,000 to 300,000 clones, around nine tenths of them detected once, and 1.5% to 2% sits in the top ten. Participant reports of clinical history set cohort assignment. Two consecutive negative NP/OP PCR tests, clearance, or resolved symptoms defined Cohort 3 recovery. This CDR3 comprises 14 residues. V was trimmed by 4 bases and J by 4 bases, leaving 11 bases between them. Germline-derived CDR1 and CDR2 are SGDLS and YYNGEE.

Sequencing used PBMCs or T cells enriched from blood (not recorded which). The chain joins TRBV9 to TRBJ2-2, with D possibly TRBD2 on 6 matching bases. The sequence was collected from an older woman who had recovered from COVID-19. The CDR3 loop is CASSPTGSTGELFF. Written as DNA, the CDR3 is TGTGCCAGCAGCCCCACCGGGAGCACCGGGGAGCTGTTTTTT.